The 32 T cell receptor beta chains given below trace back to one sample, sequenced in a study of shared clonotypes between healthy human individuals. Repertoires were generated with immunoSEQ multiplex PCR, while TCRdb's copy carries only in-frame clones and drops some. The sample yields approximately 330,000 clones, roughly 80% seen once. The sequenced sample was memory CD4+ T cells sorted from blood. Subset defined: CD45RA-negative fraction. All receptors derive from a man aged 25 to 40 in good health.

This chain connects TRBV7-3 to TRBJ2-7, with TRBD2 matching over 11 bases. Germline trimming cut 8 bases from V and 9 bases from J; bases unmatched to any gene: 9. Germline V gives CDR1 SGHTA, CDR2 FQGTGA. The CDR3 is 13 amino acids. In DNA, the CDR3 is TGTGCCAGCGCGACTAGCGGGGAGTCACCGCAGTACTTC. Translation: CASATSGESPQYF. The whole variable domain, remainder taken from reference TRBV7-3 and TRBJ2-7, is GAGVSQTPSNKVTEKGKYVELRCDPISGHTALYWYRQSLGQGPEFLIYFQGTGAADDSGLPNDRFFAVRPEGSVSTLKIQRTERGDSAVYLCASATSGESPQYFGPGTRLTVT.

This clone was observed once. This chain links TRBV29-1 with TRBJ2-3; D gene uncertain. The CDR3 covers 12 residues. Trimming cost V 4 bases and J 1 base, with 6 bases left between them. CDR1 and CDR2 from the germline V gene are SQVTM and ANQGSEA. Here the CDR3 DNA reads TGCAGCGTTGGCCAGGGCACAGATACGCAGTATTTT. Protein sequence: CSVGQGTDTQYF.

This sequence joins TRBV9 and TRBJ2-1; TRBD2 matches 14 bases. Germline trimming cut 1 base from V and 6 bases from J; bases unmatched to any gene: 3. The CDR3 runs to 16 residues. CDR1 and CDR2 from the germline V gene are SGDLS and YYNGEE. DNA for the CDR3: TGTGCCAGCAGCGTATTAGGGACTAGCGGGAGCAATGAGCAGTTCTTC. This sequence encodes CASSVLGTSGSNEQFF.

The gene calls are TRBV14 and TRBJ2-5; 10 bases are a match to TRBD2. CDR3 size: 18 residues. V shed 4 bases and J 3 bases; nucleotides not matched to a gene: 14. CDR1 is SGHDN, CDR2 FVKESK, per germline. The chain's CDR3 is CASSPGVAGGAWEETQYF. The CDR3 DNA sequence: TGTGCCAGCAGCCCCGGGGTAGCGGGAGGCGCTTGGGAAGAGACCCAGTACTTC.

J is TRBJ1-3 and V is TRBV5-5; TRBD1 matches 12 bases. The CDR3 contains 14 residues. Germline lookup yields CDR1 SGHKS and CDR2 YYEKEE (reference sequence). The V and J ends lost 5 bases and 9 bases, in that order; junction bases with no gene match: 6. The CDR3, as DNA: TGTGCCAGCAGGCCCGGGACAGGGGGCCCCACCATATATTTT. Encoded protein: CASRPGTGGPTIYF.

This clone is a singleton in its sample. The chain couples TRBV25-1 to TRBJ2-4, with D possibly TRBD1 on 5 matching bases. Trimming left V 4 bases short and J 2 bases short, with 9 bases between. This CDR3 contains 14 residues. From germline, CDR1 is MGHDK and CDR2 SYGVNS. The CDR3 loop reads CASSGSGTKNIQYF. The CDR3 nucleotides are TGTGCCAGCAGTGGGTCAGGGACCAAAAACATTCAGTACTTC.

This chain uses TRBV5-1 with TRBJ2-7, with unresolved D. Trimming shortened V by 5 bases and J by 5 bases, and 14 bases separated the two germline ends. The CDR3 is made up of 13 amino acids. Germline CDR1 SGHRS, CDR2 YFSETQ. The CDR3 spells CASSVTRTHEQYF. CDR3 in DNA: TGCGCCAGCAGTGTCACGAGGACCCACGAGCAGTACTTC.

In this sample, this clone turned up a few times. The CDR3 region has the DNA TGTGCCAGCAGCAAGAGGGGACAGGGCGTGAACACTGAAGCTTTCTTT. Translating gives CASSKRGQGVNTEAFF. The rearrangement links TRBV7-8 to TRBJ1-1; TRBD1 aligns across 9 bases. CDR1 and CDR2 from the germline V gene are SGHVS and FQNEAQ. The V gene end was trimmed by 5 bases and the J gene end by 0 bases; junction bases not matched to a gene: 7. The CDR3 is made up of 16 amino acids.

The chain is built from TRBV5-8 and TRBJ2-1, with D possibly matching TRBD2 (6 bases). This CDR3 region has 12 residues. In germline, CDR1 is SGHTS, CDR2 YDEGEE. Trimming took off 3 bases at V and 7 bases at J, with 8 bases between the two ends. The CDR3: CASSWGVNEQFF. For the CDR3, the DNA is TGTGCCAGCAGCTGGGGGGTAAATGAGCAGTTCTTC.

This clone was seen more than once but under ten times. The chain employs TRBV7-8 and TRBJ2-7, with 10 bases matching TRBD1. This CDR3 contains 14 residues. Germline values: CDR1 SGHVS, CDR2 FQNEAQ. V gave up 3 bases and J gave up 5 bases; unmatched junction bases: 4. The CDR3 loop reads CASSFRGQGDEQYF. The CDR3 DNA sequence: TGTGCCAGCAGCTTTCGTGGACAGGGGGACGAGCAGTACTTC. Looking up the rest from reference TRBV7-8 and TRBJ2-7 gives the full variable domain: GAGVSQSPRYKVAKRGQDVALRCDPISGHVSLFWYQQALGQGPEFLTYFQNEAQLDKSGLPSDRFFAERPEGSVSTLKIQRTQQEDSAVYLCASSFRGQGDEQYFGPGTRLTVT.

CDR3 DNA: TGTGCCATCAGTGAATCGGGCAGGGAGAATCAGCCCCAGCATTTT. It yields the protein CAISESGRENQPQHF. The chain combines TRBV10-3 with TRBJ1-5, with D possibly TRBD1 on 5 matching bases. Trimming shortened V by 3 bases and J by 4 bases, and 13 bases separated the two germline ends. The CDR3 covers 15 residues. Germline V CDR1 and CDR2: ENHRY, SYGVKD.

Remarks on this clone: A much larger clone differs from this one at a single base, so this may be a read error. The same CDR3 is also encoded by other DNA sequences in this sample. This chain joins TRBV9 and TRBJ2-7; the D gene is possibly TRBD2 (5 bases). With 0 bases removed from V and 2 bases from J, the gap between germline ends came to 9 bases. This CDR3 region has 14 residues. CDR1 SGDLS and CDR2 YYNGEE come from the germline V gene. The CDR3, as DNA: TGTGCCAGCAGCGTAGGAGCGGAGCCCTACGAGCAGTACTTC. Translation gives CASSVGAEPYEQYF. Using reference TRBV9 and TRBJ2-7 for the parts outside the CDR3, the full variable domain is DSGVTQTPKHLITATGQRVTLRCSPRSGDLSVYWYQQSLDQGLQFLIQYYNGEERAKGNILERFSAQQFPDLHSELNLSSLELGDSALYFCASSVGAEPYEQYFGPGTRLTVT.

This clone was counted only a few times. The chain links TRBV4-2 to TRBJ2-6; no definite D call. The CDR3 covers 16 residues. Germline V gene lookup returns CDR1 LGHNA and CDR2 YNFKEQ. Trimming pared 0 bases from V and 0 bases from J, leaving 6 bases between. The CDR3 here is CASSQDRSSGANVLTF. In DNA, the CDR3 is TGTGCCAGCAGCCAAGATAGGAGCTCTGGGGCCAACGTCCTGACTTTC.

Concerning this clone itself: Other DNA sequences in the sample encode the same CDR3. J is TRBJ2-3 and V is TRBV19; D is unclear. The V gene lost 6 bases and the J gene lost 1 base, with 8 bases spanning the gap. Germline V gene data show CDR1 as LNHDA and CDR2 as SQIVND (reference sequence). The CDR3 covers 13 residues. CDR3 nucleotide sequence: TGTGCCAGTAGCATGACTCGCACAGATACGCAGTATTTT. Its translation is CASSMTRTDTQYF.

In this sample, this clone turned up a few times. The J gene is TRBJ1-5, the V gene TRBV30, with D maybe TRBD1 (5 bases). The germline V gene encodes CDR1 GTSNPN and CDR2 SVGIG (reference sequence). The CDR3 runs to 17 residues. V lost 3 bases to trimming and J lost 7 bases, with 25 bases between them. The CDR3 reads CAWRPHSTRGVGQPQHF. CDR3 coding DNA: TGTGCCTGGAGGCCCCATTCTACGCGGGGCGTGGGGCAGCCCCAGCATTTT.

This clone was observed a handful of times. The genes are TRBV9 and TRBJ1-1; 7 nucleotides align to TRBD1. CDR1 is SGDLS and CDR2 is YYNGEE in the germline V gene. The ends lost 0 bases at V and 11 bases at J; junction bases unmatched: 10. This CDR3 is 14 amino acids long. The CDR3 is CASSVANDRDDAFF. In DNA, the CDR3 is TGTGCCAGCAGCGTAGCTAATGACAGGGATGACGCTTTCTTT. The full variable domain, completed using reference TRBV9 and TRBJ1-1, is DSGVTQTPKHLITATGQRVTLRCSPRSGDLSVYWYQQSLDQGLQFLIQYYNGEERAKGNILERFSAQQFPDLHSELNLSSLELGDSALYFCASSVANDRDDAFFGQGTRLTVV.

J is TRBJ1-5 and V is TRBV15; unclear D gene. The CDR3 has 14 residues. The germline gives CDR1 LNHNV, CDR2 YYDKDF (reference sequence). V was clipped by 5 bases and J by 0 bases, with 8 bases between them. The CDR3 nucleotides read TGTGCCACCAGCTCCCTGACTAGCAATCAGCCCCAGCATTTT. Protein: CATSSLTSNQPQHF.

The V call is TRBV28, the J call TRBJ2-7; no reliable D call. Trimming removed 3 bases from V and 6 bases from J, with 9 bases in between. Germline CDR1 and CDR2: MDHEN and SYDVKM. The CDR3 sequence is 12 residues long. The CDR3 nucleotides are TGTGCCAGCAGTTTGGCCAGCCGCGAGCAGTACTTC. Amino acid sequence: CASSLASREQYF. The entire variable domain, with the rest obtained from reference TRBV28 and TRBJ2-7, is as follows: DVKVTQSSRYLVKRTGEKVFLECVQDMDHENMFWYRQDPGLGLRLIYFSYDVKMKEKGDIPEGYSVSREKKERFSLILESASTNQTSMYLCASSLASREQYFGPGTRLTVT.

CDR3 DNA: TGTGCCAGTAGTATAGCCCCAATAGCGGGAGGAACAGATACGCAGTATTTT. Protein: CASSIAPIAGGTDTQYF. This chain joins TRBV19 and TRBJ2-3; TRBD2 matches 10 bases. Losses at the gene ends were 1 base for V and 3 bases for J; bases not matched to a gene: 7. CDR1 is LNHDA, CDR2 SQIVND, per germline (reference sequence). This CDR3 contains 17 residues. Using reference TRBV19 and TRBJ2-3 for the parts outside the CDR3, the full variable domain is DGGITQSPKYLFRKEGQNVTLSCEQNLNHDAMYWYRQDPGQGLRLIYYSQIVNDFQKGDIAEGYSVSREKKESFPLTVTSAQKNPTAFYLCASSIAPIAGGTDTQYFGPGTRLTVL.

Comment on this clone: The same CDR3 also results from other DNA sequences found in this sample. The chain recombines TRBV6-5 with TRBJ2-7; no reliable D call. Germline assignment: CDR1 MNHEY and CDR2 SVGAGI. The CDR3 is 11 amino acids. Trimming left V 0 bases short and J 6 bases short, with 3 bases between. As DNA, the CDR3 is TGTGCCAGCAGTTACTCCGGCGAGCAGTACTTC. This gives the protein CASSYSGEQYF.

J is TRBJ2-2 and V is TRBV6-4; D uncertain. V lost 3 bases and J lost 7, with 9 bases in between. Germline V lookup: CDR1 MRHNA, CDR2 SNTAGT. This CDR3 is built from 13 residues. The CDR3 reads CASSEWTGGELFF. The DNA for the CDR3 is TGTGCCAGCAGTGAGTGGACGGGCGGGGAGCTGTTTTTT.

The rearrangement links TRBV19 to TRBJ2-2; 7 nucleotides match TRBD1. The CDR3 has 16 residues. Germline trimming cut 4 bases from V and 0 bases from J; bases unmatched to any gene: 5. Germline lookup yields CDR1 LNHDA and CDR2 SQIVND (reference sequence). In DNA form, the CDR3 reads TGTGCCAGTAGTAGAAGGACAGGCGCGAACACCGGGGAGCTGTTTTTT. This translates into CASSRRTGANTGELFF.

This rearrangement joins TRBV15 to TRBJ2-4, with D possibly called TRBD1 or TRBD2 (5 bases each). Germline assignment: CDR1 LNHNV and CDR2 YYDKDF (reference sequence). The CDR3 totals 15 residues. Trimming stripped 1 base from V and 5 bases from J, with 12 bases between. The DNA for the CDR3 is TGTGCCACCAGCAGAGGGGGGATCGGGGAAAACATTCAGTACTTC. It codes for CATSRGGIGENIQYF.

This rearrangement joins TRBV5-1 to TRBJ1-4; D possibly corresponds to TRBD1 (6 bases). The CDR3 spans 14 residues. The ends were cut back, 0 bases at V and 8 bases at J, with 11 bases in the middle. Germline CDR1 SGHRS, CDR2 YFSETQ. The CDR3 here is CASSLGDTQEKLFF. DNA of the CDR3: TGCGCCAGCAGCTTGGGGGACACCCAAGAAAAACTGTTTTTT.

This rearrangement joins TRBV5-4 to TRBJ2-1; D remains ambiguous. Looked up from germline, CDR1 is SGHNT and CDR2 is YYREEE (reference sequence). The CDR3 runs 14 residues. With 4 bases removed from V and 1 base from J, the gap between germline ends came to 9 bases. DNA of the CDR3: TGTGCCAGCAGCCCACGGGCGTCCTACAATGAGCAGTTCTTC. This gives the protein CASSPRASYNEQFF.

The V gene is TRBV18, the J gene TRBJ1-3; the match to TRBD1 covers 7 bases. Germline values: CDR1 KGHSH, CDR2 LQKENI. CDR3 length equals 18 residues. V shed 6 bases and J 4 bases; nucleotides not matched to a gene: 18. The CDR3 loop reads CASSPNIIRTGGGNTIYF. CDR3 bases: TGTGCCAGCTCTCCCAATATCATTCGGACAGGAGGAGGAAACACCATATATTTT.

In its sample, this clone was seen once. The J gene is TRBJ2-7, the V gene TRBV2; either TRBD1 or TRBD2 may fit D (7 bases each). Germline values: CDR1 SNHLY, CDR2 FYNNEI. The CDR3 is 16 residues long. The germline V and J ends were trimmed by 2 bases and 7 bases, with 21 bases remaining between them. DNA for the CDR3: TGTGCCAGCAGTGAACAGGGCAGGGGGAGGGTGAAGGAGCAGTACTTC. It translates to CASSEQGRGRVKEQYF.

This clone has more than one count but fewer than ten. This chain links TRBV4-1 with TRBJ2-2, with D perhaps matching TRBD1 (6 bases). Germline CDR1 MGHRA, CDR2 YSYEKL. V was pared by 0 bases and J by 5 bases, with 22 bases between. The CDR3 totals 19 residues. The CDR3 protein is CASSQDLEQGRRKTGELFF. CDR3 nucleotide sequence: TGCGCCAGCAGCCAAGATCTTGAACAGGGAAGGAGGAAAACCGGGGAGCTGTTTTTT.

The V gene is TRBV19, the J gene TRBJ2-7; possible D gene TRBD1, 6 bases. Looked up from germline, CDR1 is LNHDA and CDR2 is SQIVND (reference sequence). CDR3 length: 14 amino acids. Deletions cut 5 bases from V and 3 bases from J, with 14 bases between. The CDR3 DNA sequence: TGTGCCAGTAGTCCAAATACAGGGCTCTACGAGCAGTACTTC. This codes for CASSPNTGLYEQYF.

This clone was seen a few times. This chain joins TRBV10-2 and TRBJ1-1, with D unresolved. CDR3 size: 13 residues. V was trimmed by 6 bases and J by 0 bases, leaving 8 bases between them. Germline V gene sequence: CDR1 WSHSY, CDR2 SAAADI. The CDR3 region has the DNA TGCGCCAGCAGACAGACTGTGAACACTGAAGCTTTCTTT. Its protein is CASRQTVNTEAFF.

The chain combines TRBV5-1 with TRBJ2-1, with D possibly matching TRBD1 (6 bases). This CDR3 contains 13 residues. From germline, CDR1 is SGHRS and CDR2 YFSETQ. The ends were cut back, 4 bases at V and 8 bases at J, with 13 bases in the middle. The chain's CDR3 is CASSGVGAHEQFF. Written as DNA, the CDR3 is TGCGCCAGCAGCGGGGTGGGGGCCCATGAGCAGTTCTTC.

The chain carries TRBV5-1 and TRBJ2-1; TRBD2 agrees at 8 bases. CDR1 and CDR2 from the germline V gene are SGHRS and YFSETQ. This CDR3 region has 19 residues. V shed 5 bases, J shed 0 bases, and the junction held 16 bases outside the gene matches. In nucleotides, the CDR3 is TGCGCCAGCAGTGGGGCGGGGGGTCGGTTACGAAGCTCCTACAATGAGCAGTTCTTC. Translating it yields CASSGAGGRLRSSYNEQFF. The full variable domain, with the rest looked up from reference TRBV5-1 and TRBJ2-1, is KAGVTQTPRYLIKTRGQQVTLSCSPISGHRSVSWYQQTPGQGLQFLFEYFSETQRNKGNFPGRFSGRQFSNSRSEMNVSTLELGDSALYLCASSGAGGRLRSSYNEQFFGPGTRLTVL.